Sequencing of this TCR beta chain was carried out in a study of identical twins (TCRdb year 2016). Context from the whole study: The study deep-sequenced TCR alpha and beta repertoires from monozygotic twins, unrelated adults of various ages and cord blood to test whether fetal clonotypes persist. To rule out contamination, replicate twin experiments were performed at different times with different library preparation protocols. Beyond this particular receptor, the publication reports: The excess sharing between twins in beta out-of-frame sequences was weaker because fewer shared sequences reduced the signal-to-noise ratio. Fewer insertions were carried by abundant cord blood beta clonotypes, a similar but weaker trend appeared in young adult naive repertoires, and no such trend appeared in memory repertoires. Recombination models systematically underestimated out-of-frame TCR alpha sharing in monozygotic twins but agreed with sharing between unrelated individuals. Because the same donors could not be followed over many years, the conclusions relied on cross-sectional statistical analysis. Compared with coincidental sharing between unrelated individuals, out-of-frame TCR alpha sequences shared between twins had an excess of sequences with low generation probability. Invariant T cells such as MAIT and iNKT could partly confound zero-insertion analyses, though diverse VJ usage argued against this for most clonotypes.

To note about this clonotype: Which antigen it targets is not known. Per-nucleotide qualities are absent, and no much larger clonotype sits a single base away.

Every donor in the study was a healthy Caucasian. The twin cohort comprised three pairs of female monozygotic twins, all aged roughly 18 to 29 years. Peripheral blood mononuclear cells were used as the source from which RNA for TCR libraries was isolated. To prepare the library, 5' RACE was applied. Sequencing instrument: Illumina HiSeq 2000. Template switching introduced a universal primer binding site; the final cDNA contained a unique molecular identifier, enabling accurate counting of TCR cDNA molecules. Specific primers in the conserved constant-segment region were used to synthesize first-strand cDNA for TCR alpha and beta chains. To control for contamination, every cDNA library carried two barcodes: a SMART-Mk sample barcode plus Illumina barcodes. TruSeq adapter sequences and Illumina sample barcodes were added in two successive PCR steps. The TCR alpha and beta cDNA libraries were sequenced on the Illumina HiSeq platform using custom primers. For the original study's pipeline: Unique molecular identifiers were extracted from raw reads with MiGEC, and CDR3 positions were determined with MiXCR. For each individual, recombination models were inferred using an EM algorithm with the repgenHMM and IGoR tools. Shared clonotype analysis was performed with the tcR package in R, normalizing sharing by the product of cloneset sizes. Out-of-frame nonproductive sequences were analyzed to study raw recombination free of thymic and clonal selection effects. TCRdb ran its own pipeline on the public reads, namely fastp trimming at Q25 and MiXCR clone calling, and kept in-frame beta chains. Each entry merges the rows of one CDR3 protein and shows their most common DNA and genes. TCRdb assigned the V and J calls; the authors' analysis was not used. Recorded for this sample are around 680,000 distinct CDR3 sequences; 8.6% of them occurred a single time. Roughly 0.9% of the sample goes to the ten largest clones.

These sequences were also reported in another study, on yellow fever vaccine responses in identical twins. As the second publication notes: According to the authors, in identical twins the way T cells responded to vaccination appeared partly convergent and partly personalized. Focusing on identical twins, the study followed the T cell clones that responded to the vaccine, and did so with precision.

This clonotype was sampled from a woman between 18 and 29 years old in good health. The sequencing input was PBMCs.

The DNA sequence is TGTGCCAGCAGTCCAGGACAGCTCCTGAACACTGAAGCTTTCTTT. This yields the protein CASSPGQLLNTEAFF. This chain joins TRBV12-3 or TRBV12-4 to TRBJ1-1; possibly the D gene is TRBD1, per 6 matching bases. V drops 5 bases and J drops 0 bases, leaving 13 bases in between. The CDR3 runs 15 residues from the cysteine to the phenylalanine. The kept DNA is CDR3 alone, 45 bases in frame from the first base.